A selection of T cell receptor beta chains follows, all from one sample in a study of shared T cell receptors in the human thymus. Produced via immunoSEQ multiplex PCR; TCRdb's table is partial and in-frame only. This sample has a few hundred thousand clones, with 85% to 95% found just once. The sequencing input was thymocytes. All receptors come from a human donor. Each CDR3 is given with its conserved first and last residue. A D gene is named only where the DNA matches it firmly.

-	TRBV29-1	TRBJ1-1	CSVNGRRRAGNTEAFF
-	TRBV10-1	TRBJ2-3	CASSESLASTDTQYF
-	TRBV6-1	TRBJ1-4	CASSGSQGSYNEKLFF
-	TRBV11-3	TRBJ2-2	CASSFGLSNTGELFF
-	TRBV29-1	TRBJ1-2	CSVDHGQLSYGYTF
-	TRBV5-6	TRBJ2-5	CASSCFRSGATQETQYF
TRBD2	TRBV5-1	TRBJ2-7	CASSLASGGSYEQYF
TRBD1	TRBV7-9	TRBJ2-2	CASSGFRDRNTGELFF
TRBD1	TRBV5-6	TRBJ1-2	CASSSMTGTGLNYGYTF
-	TRBV10-3	TRBJ1-2	CAISDLRQASYTF
TRBD1	TRBV5-1	TRBJ2-3	CASSSSPGMDRPPGDTQYF
-	TRBV29-1	TRBJ2-3	CSVVADTQYF
-	TRBV15	TRBJ2-3	CATSRADTQYF
-	TRBV19	TRBJ1-3	CASRRGLEGNTIYF
-	TRBV28	TRBJ2-4	CASQQLLAKNIQYF
-	TRBV11-2	TRBJ1-1	CASSLVGIEMEMNTEAFF
-	TRBV2	TRBJ2-4	CASKTLEGHIQYF
TRBD1	TRBV19	TRBJ2-7	CASSPKAGTGIYEQYF
-	TRBV27	TRBJ1-5	CASAHDQGSNQPQHF
-	TRBV6-5	TRBJ2-7	CASSYSAGQRSYEQYF
-	TRBV6-5	TRBJ1-1	CASSYSVGAGKTEAFF
-	TRBV7-2	TRBJ2-4	CATPKGSKNIQYF
TRBD2	TRBV4-3	TRBJ2-3	CASSRGTSGRASDTQYF
TRBD1	TRBV7-9	TRBJ1-2	CASSFRDRGPSNYGYTF
-	TRBV19	TRBJ1-1	CASSIRHLKVNTEAFF
-	TRBV11-2	TRBJ1-1	CASSLSHMNTEAFF
-	TRBV27	TRBJ2-2	CASSFFPGRGDTGELFF
-	TRBV6-5	TRBJ1-2	CASSSPPGVNYGYTF
TRBD2	TRBV7-8	TRBJ2-5	CASSLPREGETQYF
-	TRBV28	TRBJ1-4	CASSSVVLNEKLFF
TRBD1	TRBV18	TRBJ1-6	CASSPTRDRGNSPLHF
-	TRBV4-2	TRBJ2-5	CASSQEVTTRDRETQYF
-	TRBV7-8	TRBJ1-1	CASSLASSVNTEAFF
-	TRBV28	TRBJ2-5	CASSPYPADRRPEETQYF
-	TRBV4-1	TRBJ1-3	CASSRPPGRTSGNTIYF
-	TRBV14	TRBJ2-1	CASSQENRGDEQFF
TRBD1	TRBV11-2	TRBJ2-2	CASSHSQGANTGELFF
-	TRBV27	TRBJ2-2	CASSLLVAGELFF
-	TRBV27	TRBJ2-3	CASRSPDTQYF
-	TRBV5-6	TRBJ2-7	CASSTNLRDEQYF
TRBD2	TRBV11-2	TRBJ2-7	CASSLSPSSGSSNEQYF
-	TRBV7-8	TRBJ2-7	CASSQPPAGVGEQYF
-	TRBV27	TRBJ1-4	CASSEISWGEKLFF
-	TRBV5-6	TRBJ2-3	CASSLARADTQYF
TRBD2	TRBV4-2	TRBJ2-1	CASSSGASYNEQFF